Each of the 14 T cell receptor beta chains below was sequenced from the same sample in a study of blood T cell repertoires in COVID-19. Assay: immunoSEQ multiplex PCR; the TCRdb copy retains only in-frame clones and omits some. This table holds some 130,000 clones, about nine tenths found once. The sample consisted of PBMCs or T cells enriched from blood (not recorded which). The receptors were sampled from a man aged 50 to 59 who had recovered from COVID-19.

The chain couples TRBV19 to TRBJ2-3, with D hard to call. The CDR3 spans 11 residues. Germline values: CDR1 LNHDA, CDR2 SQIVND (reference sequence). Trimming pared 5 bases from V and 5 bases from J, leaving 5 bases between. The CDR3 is CASSSRDTQYF. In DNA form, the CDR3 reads TGTGCCAGTAGTTCGAGAGATACGCAGTATTTT.

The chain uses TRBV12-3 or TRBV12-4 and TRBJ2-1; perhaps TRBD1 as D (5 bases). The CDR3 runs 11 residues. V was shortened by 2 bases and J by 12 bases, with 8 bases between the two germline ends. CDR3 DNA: TGTGCCAGCAGTTTAAGGGGTCGGCAGTTCTTC. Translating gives CASSLRGRQFF.

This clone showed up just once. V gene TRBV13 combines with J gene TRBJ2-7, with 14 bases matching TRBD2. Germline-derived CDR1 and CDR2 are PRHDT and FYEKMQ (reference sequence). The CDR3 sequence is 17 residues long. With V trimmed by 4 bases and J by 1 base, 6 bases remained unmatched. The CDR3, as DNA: TGTGCCAGCAGCTCCCTCCGACTAGCGGGAGGGTCCTACGAGCAGTACTTC. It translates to CASSSLRLAGGSYEQYF.

The CDR3 coding sequence is TGTGCCAGCAGCCAAGACCCCCACCTAAACGTCTATTTT. Translated, it gives CASSQDPHLNVYF. The V call is TRBV3-1 (or the pseudogene TRBV3-2), the J call TRBJ1-3; D ambiguous. Looked up from germline, CDR1 is LGHDT and CDR2 is YNNKEL (reference sequence). Trimming left V 0 bases short and J 16 bases short, with 16 bases between. CDR3 length: 13 amino acids.

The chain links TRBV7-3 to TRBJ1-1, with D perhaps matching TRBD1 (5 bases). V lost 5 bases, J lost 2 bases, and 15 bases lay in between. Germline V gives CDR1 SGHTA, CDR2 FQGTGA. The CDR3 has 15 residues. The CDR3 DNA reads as TGTGCCAGCAGCCCCCGGGCAGGGTTAAACACTGAAGCTTTCTTT. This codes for CASSPRAGLNTEAFF.

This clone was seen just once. Here the CDR3 DNA reads TGTGCCAGCAGCGCCCTTTCTGGAAACACCATATATTTT. Translating it yields CASSALSGNTIYF. The gene calls are TRBV9 and TRBJ1-3; no clear D gene. Trimming pared 3 bases from V and 1 base from J, leaving 5 bases between. Germline V gene lookup returns CDR1 SGDLS and CDR2 YYNGEE. CDR3 size: 13 residues.

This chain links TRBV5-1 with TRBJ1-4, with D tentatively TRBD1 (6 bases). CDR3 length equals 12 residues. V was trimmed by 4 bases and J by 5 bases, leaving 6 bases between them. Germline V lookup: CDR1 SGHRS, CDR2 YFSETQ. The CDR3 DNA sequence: TGCGCCAGCAGCGGACAGAATGAAAAACTGTTTTTT. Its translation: CASSGQNEKLFF.

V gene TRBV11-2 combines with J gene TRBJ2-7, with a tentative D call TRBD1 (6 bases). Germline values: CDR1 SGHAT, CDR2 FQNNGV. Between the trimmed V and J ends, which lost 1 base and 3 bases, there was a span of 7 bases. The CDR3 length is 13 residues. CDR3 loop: CASSLGQVYEQYV. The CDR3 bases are TGTGCCAGCAGCTTAGGACAGGTCTACGAGCAGTACGTC.

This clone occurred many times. For the CDR3, the DNA is TGTGCCAGCAGTACCCGGGACAGGGGGGGGTTTAAGGAGCAGTACGTC. It translates to CASSTRDRGGFKEQYV. This rearrangement joins TRBV27 to TRBJ2-7, with 11 bases fitting TRBD1. The germline V gene has CDR1 MNHEY and CDR2 SMNVEV (reference sequence). The CDR3 loop spans 16 amino acids. The trim removed 5 bases at V and 7 bases at J, leaving 13 bases unmatched.

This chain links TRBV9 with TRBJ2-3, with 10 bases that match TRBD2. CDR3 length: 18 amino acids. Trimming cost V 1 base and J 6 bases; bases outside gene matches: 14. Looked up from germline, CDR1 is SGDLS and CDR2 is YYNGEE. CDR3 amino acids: CASSVLQGLAGAGDTQYF. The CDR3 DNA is TGTGCCAGCAGCGTACTCCAGGGCCTAGCGGGGGCCGGGGATACGCAGTATTTT.

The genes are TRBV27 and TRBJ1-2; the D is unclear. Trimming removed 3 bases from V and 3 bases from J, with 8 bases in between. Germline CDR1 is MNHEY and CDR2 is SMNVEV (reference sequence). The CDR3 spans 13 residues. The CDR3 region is CASSFTLDYGYTF. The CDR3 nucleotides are TGTGCCAGCAGTTTCACTCTGGACTATGGCTACACCTTC.

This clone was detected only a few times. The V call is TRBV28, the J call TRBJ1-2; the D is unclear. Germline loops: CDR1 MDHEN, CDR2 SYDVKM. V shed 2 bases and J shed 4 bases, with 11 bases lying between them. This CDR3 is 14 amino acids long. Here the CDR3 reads CASSLTARGYGYTF. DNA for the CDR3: TGTGCCAGCAGTTTAACGGCCCGGGGCTATGGCTACACCTTC.

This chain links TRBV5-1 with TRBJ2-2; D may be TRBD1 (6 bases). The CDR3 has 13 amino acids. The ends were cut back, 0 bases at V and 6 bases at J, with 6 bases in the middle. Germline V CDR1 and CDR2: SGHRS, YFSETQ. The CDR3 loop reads CASSLGTAGELFF. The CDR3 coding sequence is TGCGCCAGCAGCTTGGGGACAGCCGGGGAGCTGTTTTTT. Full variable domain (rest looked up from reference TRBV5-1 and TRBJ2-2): KAGVTQTPRYLIKTRGQQVTLSCSPISGHRSVSWYQQTPGQGLQFLFEYFSETQRNKGNFPGRFSGRQFSNSRSEMNVSTLELGDSALYLCASSLGTAGELFFGEGSRLTVL.

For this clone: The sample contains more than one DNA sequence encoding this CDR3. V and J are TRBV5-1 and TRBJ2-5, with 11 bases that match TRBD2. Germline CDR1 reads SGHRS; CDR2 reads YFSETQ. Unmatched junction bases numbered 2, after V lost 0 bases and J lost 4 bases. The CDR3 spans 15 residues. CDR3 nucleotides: TGCGCCAGCAGCTTGGTCCTAGCGGGAGGAGAGACCCAGTACTTC. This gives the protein CASSLVLAGGETQYF.